This T cell receptor (beta chain) was recovered during a study of cytomegalovirus exposure and HLA in healthy donors (dated by TCRdb to about 2017). With regard to the full study: An earlier analysis of roughly 610 of the donors reported approximately 300 Gb of sequence data and approximately 120 million unique TCR beta sequences obtained from approximately 180 million T cells. Typing coverage varied by locus: roughly 629-640 donors for A, B, C, DRB1 and DQB1; roughly 560 for DQA1; around 610 for DPA1; around 450 for DPB1. Every discovery cohort repertoire had been produced on one sequencing platform. Roughly 5 DR-DQ haplotypes were treated as single units for association and clustering because of strong linkage in the cohort. A later analysis re-examined previously published TCR beta repertoires from around 670 donors and added high-resolution HLA genotyping to investigate patterns of TCR occurrence. Of the approximately 400 genotyped donors, 70% to 90% were placed in the genetic ancestry cluster associated with self-reported Caucasian donors. Among 398 genotyped donors of the cohort, an average of approximately 240,000 unique TCR beta nucleotide sequences were sequenced per donor, roughly 20% of them non-productive. About 300 gigabases of sequencing data and 80 million or so unique TCR sequences were included in an early release covering roughly 600 HLA-typed donors. Donor age, sex, ethnicity and CMV serostatus were compiled alongside the repertoire data. The study was designed to test whether signatures of past pathogen exposure could be identified by cataloging public T cell receptors. Class I and class II HLA loci were covered by the typing at four-digit resolution. Using immunosequencing, the study profiled T cell repertoires from roughly 650 subjects and related those repertoires to cytomegalovirus serostatus. A later genetic analysis took genome-wide SNP genotypes for about three fifths of the roughly 670 donors and used that subset as a discovery cohort. To decide whether each TCR beta V gene segment behaved as functional or pseudogenic, an earlier analysis of approximately 600 of the donors relied on high-throughput TCR beta sequencing. The study combined high-throughput TCR immunosequencing, statistical association of individual TCRs with disease status, and machine learning to predict cytomegalovirus infection status. The later analysis used no new phenotypic data to find candidate immune exposures, relying instead on TCR beta sequences and their occurrence across donors. In addition to the first cohort of 666 subjects, a separate validation cohort of under 150 different subjects was used.

Receptor libraries were prepared by the immunoSEQ multiplex PCR assay. A mixture of 60 forward primers for TCR Vbeta segments and 13 reverse primers for TCR Jbeta segments was used in the multiplex PCR. The CDR3 region of rearranged TCR beta genes was amplified from genomic DNA with a multiplex PCR assay. On the Illumina HiSeq System, the amplified TCR beta libraries were sequenced as 87-base-pair reads. Turning to the authors' computational methods: Across the roughly 600 repertoires, a later analysis counted about 81 million unique TCR beta chains, 9.5 million to 13 million of which were shared by at least two donors. Raw reads were error-corrected and collapsed into unique sequences by a nearest-neighbor algorithm in which closely related sequences were merged to remove PCR and sequencing errors. To assign V, D and J gene segments, CDR3 sequences were aligned to IMGT reference sequences. For a sequence to be retained, a match of at least six nucleotides to both a V gene segment and a J gene segment was required. A rearrangement was called productive if the CDR3 had no stop codons and remained in frame with V and J, and every other rearrangement was called non-productive. Following IMGT convention, CDR3 was defined as the stretch from the second conserved V-encoded cysteine up to the conserved J-encoded phenylalanine. The earlier analysis of about 610 of the donors excluded any sequence lacking an unambiguous match to a single V gene segment. In an earlier analysis of 450 to 750 of the donors, a V segment was called functional when productive rearrangements were above 56.7%, and segregating when the standard deviation between donors exceeded 5%. A statistical classification framework was developed to diagnose cytomegalovirus status using the catalog of TCR beta chain sequences. V and J gene assignment, in a later analysis, came from comparing TCR nucleotide sequences with IMGT/GENE-DB human TR gene sequences. Using the TCRdist pipeline, a later analysis assigned CDR3 sequences along with most-parsimonious VDJ recombination scenarios. In a later analysis, every TCR beta chain was defined by the combination of its CDR3 amino acid sequence and its V-gene family, and reads without a unique V-gene family were dropped. As a way to deal with suspected cross-contamination and a sequencing artifact, a later analysis dropped approximately 570 nucleotide sequences that were highly shared and had low generation probability. In a later analysis, a clonal expansion index for each public chain was calculated from normalized within-repertoire ranks of inferred template counts. In a later analysis, generation probabilities were computed with a VDJ recombination model fitted to out-of-frame rearrangements, and the resulting probabilities were checked against IGoR. Hypergeometric tests were used in a later analysis to score TCR-TCR, TCR-HLA and TCR-CMV co-occurrence, with a repertoire-size bias correction applied to the TCR pairs. False discovery rates were estimated in a later analysis by permuting HLA or CMV assignments 20 times. In a later analysis, co-occurring TCRs were grouped using DBSCAN, with TCRdist sequence similarity added in when clustering inside HLA-allele-positive subsets. Co-occurrence clustering excluded repertoires with fewer than 30,000 or more than 120,000 public chains, plus five with anomalous nucleotide sharing. TCRdb took over this immuneACCESS table, retaining in-frame rearrangements with V and J assigned. Such tables are incomplete; in checked studies, under half of the missing clones stem from an unresolved V gene, and the remainder is unexplained. The DNA was the basis for D and trimming; V, J and clone size are from that table. In this sample the table shows a few hundred thousand clones, 65% to 90% of which occur a single time. Clones ranked in the top ten supply approximately 1.4% of the sample.

The cohort consisted of hundreds of healthy bone marrow donors. At the time of sampling, every cohort member was nominally healthy, though immune exposures that went unrecorded were likely present. The donor was CMV seronegative and was included in the group of around 320 seronegative cohort members. Every donor gave a peripheral blood sample, and the peripheral blood mononuclear cells from that sample were used for TCR beta sequencing. The Qiagen DNeasy Blood Extraction Kit was used to extract genomic DNA from the blood cell samples. CDR3 length: 15 amino acids, cysteine to phenylalanine. Only the CDR3 part of the read is kept: 45 bases, read in frame from the first base. Trimming removed 5 bases from V and 3 bases from J; the gene matches leave 5 bases unexplained. CDR1 is given as MNHNS and CDR2 as SASEGT, both from the germline V gene. Broad study findings and their caveats: Because HLA typing was unavailable for some donors at each locus, only the typed subset was used in association tests. A few of the identified cytomegalovirus-associated TCR beta chains were confirmed in vitro to be specific for cytomegalovirus antigens. The cohort was sequenced for TCR beta chains only, and without alpha or paired-chain data the features that could be detected were limited. According to a later analysis, most CMV-associated TCR beta chains appeared to be HLA-restricted, and the HLA associations seemed to be driven largely by CMV exposure. At a false discovery rate of 0.05, a later analysis linked approximately 18,000 TCR beta sequences to specific HLA alleles. In a later analysis, several top co-occurrence clusters were reported to appear linked to parvovirus B19, influenza, CMV and Epstein-Barr virus. When HLA alleles, especially DR and DQ, strongly co-occurred, TCR associations were difficult to assign to individual alleles. Presence/absence analyses assumed roughly uniform sequencing depth across donors, an assumption that may not hold. CMV serostatus was the only immune exposure information available for the cohort. Compared with equally common non-associated chains, HLA-associated TCR beta chains in a later analysis were more clonally expanded and had lower generation probabilities. Linkage disequilibrium might explain the correlated functional status among segregating V segments, but an unknown experimental factor could not be excluded. In the study, about 150 TCR beta chains were listed as associated with cytomegalovirus. In both the original and validation cohorts, the classifier was reported to diagnose cytomegalovirus status with high specificity and sensitivity. While some public TCRs were present in many individuals, most TCR sequences turned up only very rarely across donors. In a later genetic analysis, fewer N-insertions in productive TCRs were reported among donors in an Asian-associated ancestry cluster than the roughly 700-donor mean. The sequencing pipeline was judged likely to have produced a cluster of highly shared sequence variants as a technical artifact. A further reported finding was that TCR beta sequences accurately predicted the HLA-A and HLA-B alleles for most subjects in the first cohort. V-gene and J-gene trimming of TCR beta chains was associated with a missense DCLRE1C variant in a later genetic analysis, and the association was replicated in an independent cohort. Because counts were too low, roughly 18 rarely observed V segments, including chromosome 9 orphons, were left out of the earlier analysis of about 500 of the donors. In an earlier analysis of 450 to 750 of the donors, most TCR beta V segments appeared in productive rearrangements about 87% or about 30% of the time, broadly matching IMGT annotations. In a later analysis, the rate of TCR association differed among HLA loci, with DRB1 alleles having the most associated TCRs and HLA-C alleles having the fewest. The 87-base-pair reads could not distinguish some IMGT-functional V segments, including TRBV6-2 and TRBV6-3, so those segments were excluded. It was suggested by the authors that the approach could potentially be generalized to other disease states and immunological phenotypes.

With respect to this clone: The antigen it recognizes is unknown. No per-base quality is available; no much larger clone lies one base away.

Recombination joined TRBV6-1 with TRBJ1-5; 9 of the junction bases match TRBD1. The sample consisted of PBMCs. This clonotype was obtained from a girl between 10 and 17 years old in good health and CMV-seronegative. This receptor carries the CDR3 CASSRTGENNQPQHF. The DNA sequence is as follows: TGTGCCAGCAGTCGGACAGGGGAAAACAATCAGCCCCAGCATTTT.